The T cell receptor beta chain described here comes from a study of neurological immune-mediated disorders. Germline loops: CDR1 MNHEY, CDR2 SMNVEV (reference sequence). V shed 3 bases and J shed 5 bases, with 10 bases lying between them. The CDR3 runs to 13 residues. General study findings and limits: No sharing of CDR3 amino acid sequences was observed among expanded clones across subjects, suggesting private repertoires in all groups.

This clonotype occurred many times. The antigen remains undetermined. TCRdb reprocessed the 5' RACE reads via MiXCR and lists one record per CDR3 protein. This table holds approximately 50,000 distinct CDR3 sequences, roughly 4% found once. Sequencing used PBMCs. V usage is TRBV27 and J usage is TRBJ2-5; D is unclear. This sequence was found in a man aged 25 to 40 with multiple sclerosis. CDR3 loop: CASSFTGGETQYF. The CDR3 region has the DNA TGTGCCAGCAGTTTTACCGGTGGGGAGACCCAGTACTTC.